Following are 24 T cell receptor beta chains from one sample sequenced in a study of shared clonotypes between healthy human individuals. Some clones are missing from TCRdb's copy, which holds only in-frame ones; the method was immunoSEQ multiplex PCR. In the table there are about 1 million clones, roughly 80% of which are singletons. Sequencing was performed on memory CD4+ T cells sorted from blood. The subset here: CD45RA-negative fraction. Receptors originate from a young man in good health.

The gene calls are TRBV19 and TRBJ2-4, with TRBD2 as a possible D gene (6 bases). Germline CDR1 LNHDA, CDR2 SQIVND (reference sequence). The CDR3 runs to 16 residues. The V end lost 1 base, the J end lost 1 base, and 11 bases lay between the germline ends. The CDR3 reads CASSIAGEGAKNIQYF. In nucleotides, the CDR3 is TGTGCCAGTAGTATAGCGGGAGAGGGGGCCAAAAACATTCAGTACTTC.

V is TRBV30 and J is TRBJ2-7; D not certain. CDR1 and CDR2 from the germline V gene are GTSNPN and SVGIG (reference sequence). V was clipped by 0 bases and J by 4 bases, with 10 bases between them. The CDR3 length is 13 residues. The CDR3 DNA follows: TGTGCCTGGAGTGTACTCGTGGGGTACGAGCAGTACTTC. Its protein is CAWSVLVGYEQYF.

A word on this clone: One junction end disagrees with the germline gene, perhaps due to a read error. The gene calls are TRBV10-3 and TRBJ1-5; TRBD1 might be the D (6 bases). The CDR3 runs to 15 residues. Per germline, CDR1 ENHRY and CDR2 SYGVKD. The CDR3: CASSYTGRGDQPQHF. Written as DNA, the CDR3 is TGTGCCAGCAGTTATACAGGGAGGGGGGATCAGCCCCAGCATTTT.

J is TRBJ2-3 and V is TRBV30; weak D call: TRBD1 (6 bases). Germline V CDR1 and CDR2: GTSNPN, SVGIG (reference sequence). This CDR3 has 13 amino acids. Trimming removed 2 bases at V and 4 bases at J, with 10 bases between. The chain's CDR3 is CAWSHKGADTQYF. The CDR3 region has the DNA TGTGCCTGGAGTCATAAGGGGGCAGATACGCAGTATTTT.

V is TRBV18 and J is TRBJ2-7; TRBD2 agrees at 10 bases. The V gene's germline CDR1 is KGHSH and CDR2 LQKENI. The ends lost 1 base at V and 2 bases at J; junction bases unmatched: 2. The CDR3 is 15 residues long. CDR3 DNA sequence: TGTGCCAGCTCACCACAAAGCGGGAGGGCCTACGAGCAGTACTTC. This sequence encodes CASSPQSGRAYEQYF.

This sequence joins TRBV11-2 and TRBJ2-3; TRBD2 matches 10 bases. CDR3 length: 16 residues. With 0 bases clipped from V and 1 base from J, the junction kept 1 base outside the gene matches. Germline V gene sequence: CDR1 SGHAT, CDR2 FQNNGV. The CDR3 DNA is TGTGCCAGCAGCTTAGAACTAGCGGGACGCACAGATACGCAGTATTTT. Translating gives CASSLELAGRTDTQYF.

This clone was detected once. The likely explanation is a read error, given a far larger clone one base away. The V call is TRBV9, the J call TRBJ1-1; 7 bases map to TRBD1. The CDR3 totals 14 residues. J gave up 0 bases and V 3 bases, and 2 bases lay outside the gene matches. The germline V gene encodes CDR1 SGDLS and CDR2 YYNGEE. The CDR3 loop is CASSADRVNTEAFF. CDR3 nucleotides: TGTGCCAGCAGCGCCGACAGGGTGAACACTGAAGCTTTCTTT.

The gene calls are TRBV6-5 and TRBJ1-6; tentative D call: TRBD1 (6 bases). Germline CDR1 is MNHEY and CDR2 is SVGAGI. V lost 0 bases to trimming and J lost 7 bases, with 10 bases between them. There are 15 residues in the CDR3. CDR3 in DNA: TGTGCCAGCAGTTACTCCCAGGGGTCGAATTCACCCCTCCACTTT. Translating gives CASSYSQGSNSPLHF.

The chain employs TRBV4-1 and TRBJ2-7; D is tentatively TRBD1 or TRBD2 (5 bases each). The CDR3 is 15 residues long. The V gene's germline CDR1 is MGHRA and CDR2 YSYEKL. V was pared by 4 bases and J by 6 bases, with 19 bases between. The CDR3 here is CASSRFRDPFGEQYF. As DNA, the CDR3 is TGCGCCAGCAGCCGCTTCCGGGACCCCTTTGGCGAGCAGTACTTC.

The DNA for the CDR3 is TGTGCCAGCGGTCGATCCGGGACCCTCCTCTCTGGGGCCAACGTCCTGACTTTC. Its protein product is CASGRSGTLLSGANVLTF. The rearrangement uses TRBV9 and TRBJ2-6; the D gene could be TRBD1 or TRBD2 (5 bases each). Germline loops: CDR1 SGDLS, CDR2 YYNGEE. V was pared by 7 bases and J by 0 bases, with 20 bases between. The CDR3 consists of 18 residues.

The chain uses TRBV4-3 and TRBJ1-5, with D tentatively TRBD1 (6 bases). Trimming left V 0 bases short and J 2 bases short, with 8 bases between. This CDR3 has 15 amino acids. Germline V gene sequence: CDR1 LGHNA, CDR2 YSLEER. As DNA, the CDR3 is TGCGCCAGCAGCCAAGATTACAGGGGCAATCAGCCCCAGCATTTT. Protein: CASSQDYRGNQPQHF.

The count of this clone is one. This sequence is one base from a far larger clone and is likely a read error. Other DNA sequences in the sample encode the same CDR3. V and J are TRBV4-1 and TRBJ1-1; D gene unclear. CDR1 and CDR2 (germline): MGHRA, YSYEKL. The CDR3 extends over 16 amino acids. CDR3 loop: CASSQETIGSYTEAFF. In nucleotides, the CDR3 is TGCGCCAGCAGTCAAGAAACTATTGGCAGCTACACTGAAGCTTTCTTT.

CDR3 loop: CAISAGIAETQYF. DNA for the CDR3: TGTGCCATCAGTGCCGGGATTGCGGAGACCCAGTACTTC. The V call is TRBV10-3, the J call TRBJ2-5; a possible D gene is TRBD2 (5 bases). CDR1 is ENHRY and CDR2 is SYGVKD in the germline V gene. Trimming pared 4 bases from V and 5 bases from J, leaving 11 bases between. The CDR3 spans 13 residues.

Of note for this clone: Other nucleotide sequences in the sample specify the same CDR3. The J gene is TRBJ2-5, the V gene TRBV11-2; TRBD2 agrees at 9 bases. Germline CDR1 is SGHAT and CDR2 is FQNNGV. The CDR3 length is 13 residues. Unmatched junction bases numbered 3, after V lost 6 bases and J lost 4 bases. CDR3 bases: TGTGCCAGCAGTCGTAGCGGGGGAGAGACCCAGTACTTC. Protein product: CASSRSGGETQYF.

This chain uses TRBV6-1 with TRBJ2-3; 10 bases match TRBD2. The CDR3 spans 21 residues. The trim removed 1 base at V and 4 bases at J, leaving 20 bases unmatched. Germline loops: CDR1 MNHNS, CDR2 SASEGT. Here the CDR3 DNA reads TGTGCCAGCAGTGAAGTCTACCCCAGTTTGATTAGCGGGGGGTCTTCAGATACGCAGTATTTT. Protein product: CASSEVYPSLISGGSSDTQYF.

This clone was counted between two and nine times. V is TRBV2 and J is TRBJ1-2; no clear D gene. The V gene's germline CDR1 is SNHLY and CDR2 FYNNEI. V was trimmed by 3 bases and J by 0 bases, leaving 5 bases between them. CDR3 length: 13 residues. The CDR3 reads CASSDGANYGYTF. The CDR3 DNA is TGTGCCAGCAGTGACGGTGCTAACTATGGCTACACCTTC. Full variable domain (outside the CDR3, taken from reference TRBV2 and TRBJ1-2): EPEVTQTPSHQVTQMGQEVILRCVPISNHLYFYWYRQILGQKVEFLVSFYNNEISEKSEIFDDQFSVERPDGSNFTLKIRSTKLEDSAMYFCASSDGANYGYTFGSGTRLTVV.

The J gene is TRBJ2-2, the V gene TRBV28, with D perhaps matching TRBD1 (6 bases). This CDR3 region has 15 residues. Germline V gives CDR1 MDHEN, CDR2 SYDVKM. The V end was cut by 4 bases, the J end by 1 base, with 10 bases between. The CDR3 DNA reads TGTGCCAGCAGTTCTCGACAGGAGAACACCGGGGAGCTGTTTTTT. Translating gives CASSSRQENTGELFF.

V usage is TRBV6-1 and J usage is TRBJ2-1; the match to TRBD2 covers 7 bases. The V segment lost 7 bases and the J segment 9 bases; nucleotides outside the gene matches: 9. Per germline, CDR1 MNHNS and CDR2 SASEGT. CDR3 size: 13 residues. In DNA, the CDR3 is TGTGCCAGCACTCACGTATGGGGGGGTGAGCAGTTCTTC. Its protein product is CASTHVWGGEQFF.

The chain recombines TRBV10-2 with TRBJ2-2; perhaps TRBD1 as D (5 bases). The CDR3 loop spans 12 amino acids. The V and J ends lost 6 bases and 6 bases respectively, with 8 bases between them. Germline V gene lookup returns CDR1 WSHSY and CDR2 SAAADI. The DNA of the CDR3 is TGCGCCAGCAGGGCAGGGCCCGGGGAGCTGTTTTTT. This encodes CASRAGPGELFF.

This sequence joins TRBV6-1 and TRBJ2-5; the match to TRBD1 covers 8 bases. The CDR3 spans 14 residues. The V and J ends lost 4 bases and 3 bases, in that order; junction bases with no gene match: 4. From germline, CDR1 is MNHNS and CDR2 SASEGT. CDR3 bases: TGTGCCAGCAGTGCAGGACAGGGAAAAGAGACCCAGTACTTC. Translation: CASSAGQGKETQYF.

Comment on this clone: Compared with germline, one end of the junction differs, possibly owing to a read error. This chain links TRBV30 with TRBJ2-4; the D gene is possibly TRBD1 (6 bases). The CDR3 is made up of 14 amino acids. Germline CDR1 GTSNPN, CDR2 SVGIG (reference sequence). In nucleotides, the CDR3 is TGTGCCTGGAGTGTAAGTCTCGGGGACACGGGAAAGAACTTC. Protein product: CAWSVSLGDTGKNF.

Concerning this clone itself: Different DNA sequences within this sample yield the same CDR3. The chain recombines TRBV19 with TRBJ2-5; possibly TRBD2 for D (5 bases). The CDR3 loop spans 12 amino acids. Germline V lookup: CDR1 LNHDA, CDR2 SQIVND (reference sequence). V was shortened by 2 bases and J by 4 bases, with 5 bases between the two germline ends. This CDR3 reads CASSISGETQYF. The CDR3 DNA is TGTGCCAGTAGTATAAGCGGAGAGACCCAGTACTTC.

The rearrangement links TRBV10-3 to TRBJ1-1, with TRBD1 matching 10 bases. The CDR3 length is 11 residues. The V segment lost 4 bases and the J segment 10 bases; nucleotides outside the gene matches: 0. Germline values: CDR1 ENHRY, CDR2 SYGVKD. CDR3 sequence: CAISGQGAAFF. The DNA of the CDR3 is TGTGCCATCAGTGGACAGGGGGCAGCTTTCTTT.

This chain links TRBV25-1 with TRBJ2-7; possibly TRBD1 for D (8 bases). The CDR3 loop spans 13 amino acids. Germline CDR1 MGHDK, CDR2 SYGVNS. V shed 10 bases and J shed 6 bases, with 19 bases lying between them. CDR3 coding DNA: TGTGCCACACAGGGGGGAGGGCCGTCCGAGCAGTACTTC. This gives the protein CATQGGGPSEQYF.